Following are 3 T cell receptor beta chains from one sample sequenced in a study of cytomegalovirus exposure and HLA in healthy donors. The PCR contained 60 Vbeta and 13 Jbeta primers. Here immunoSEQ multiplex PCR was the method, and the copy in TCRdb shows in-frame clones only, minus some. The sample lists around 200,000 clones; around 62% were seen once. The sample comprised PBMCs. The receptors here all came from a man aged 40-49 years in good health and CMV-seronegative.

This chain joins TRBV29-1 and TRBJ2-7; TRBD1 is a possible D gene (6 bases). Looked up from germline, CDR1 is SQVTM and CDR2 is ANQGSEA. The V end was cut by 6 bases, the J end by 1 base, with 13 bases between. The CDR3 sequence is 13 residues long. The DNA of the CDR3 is TGCAGCGTCCCAAAGGACAGTTCCTACGAGCAGTACTTC. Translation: CSVPKDSSYEQYF.

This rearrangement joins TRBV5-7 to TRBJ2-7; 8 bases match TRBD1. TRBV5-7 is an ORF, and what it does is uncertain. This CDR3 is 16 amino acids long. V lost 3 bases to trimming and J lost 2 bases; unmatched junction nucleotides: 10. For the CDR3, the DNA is TGTGCCAGCAGCTCTACCGGGACAGGCCGACCCTACGAGCAGTACTTC. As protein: CASSSTGTGRPYEQYF.

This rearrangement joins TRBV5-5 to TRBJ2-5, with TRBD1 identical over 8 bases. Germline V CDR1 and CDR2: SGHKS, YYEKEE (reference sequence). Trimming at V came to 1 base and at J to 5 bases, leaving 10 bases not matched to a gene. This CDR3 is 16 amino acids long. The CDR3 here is CASSLYSQGARETQYF. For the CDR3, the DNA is TGTGCCAGCAGCTTGTATTCTCAGGGGGCGAGGGAGACCCAGTACTTC.